This record covers a single TCR beta chain. Trimming cost V 3 bases and J 7 bases, with 10 bases left between them. Germline values: CDR1 LNHDA, CDR2 SQIVND (reference sequence). This CDR3 is 14 amino acids long. Authors' analysis steps: For nucleated cells, counts were estimated from reference gene primer amplification. Using immunoSEQ multiplex PCR, the repertoire was profiled, and TCRdb retains in-frame clones only, with some absent. That table gives V, J and clone size, and the DNA gave D and trimming. In the table there are 95,000 to 100,000 clones, approximately 86% of which are singletons. The sample originates from a study of blood T cell repertoires in COVID-19. Study in general: Specimens from acute and convalescent COVID-19 originated in the United States, Italy and Spain.

The sequencing input was peripheral blood. The chain employs TRBV19 and TRBJ1-6; D is ambiguous. The receptor was derived from a man older than 75 with acute or convalescent COVID-19. The CDR3: CASSIVARNSPLHF. For the CDR3, the DNA is TGTGCCAGTAGTATCGTGGCTAGAAATTCACCCCTCCACTTT.